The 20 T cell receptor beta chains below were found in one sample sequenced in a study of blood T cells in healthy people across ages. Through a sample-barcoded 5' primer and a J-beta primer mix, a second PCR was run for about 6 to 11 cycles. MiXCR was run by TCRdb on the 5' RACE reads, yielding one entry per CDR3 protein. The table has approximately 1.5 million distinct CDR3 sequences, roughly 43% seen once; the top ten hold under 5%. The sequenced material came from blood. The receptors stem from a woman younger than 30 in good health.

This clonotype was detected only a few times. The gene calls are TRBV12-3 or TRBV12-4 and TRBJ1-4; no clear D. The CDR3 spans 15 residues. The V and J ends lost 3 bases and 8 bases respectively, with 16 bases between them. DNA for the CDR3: TGTGCCAGCAGTTTGGGTGACCCGGGCGGGGAAAAACTGTTTTTT. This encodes CASSLGDPGGEKLFF.

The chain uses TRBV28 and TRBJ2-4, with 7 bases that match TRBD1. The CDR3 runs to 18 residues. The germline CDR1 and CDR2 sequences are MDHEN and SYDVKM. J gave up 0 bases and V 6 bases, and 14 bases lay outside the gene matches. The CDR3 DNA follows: TGTGCCAGCAGGACCGACCCCGACAGGGTTCTAGCCAAAAACATTCAGTACTTC. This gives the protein CASRTDPDRVLAKNIQYF.

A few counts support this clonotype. CDR3 residues: CASSKGQGPYGYTF. The CDR3 region has the DNA TGTGCCAGCAGTAAGGGACAGGGCCCTTATGGCTACACCTTC. This chain links TRBV6-6 with TRBJ1-2; 9 bases map to TRBD1. Germline CDR1 MNHNY, CDR2 SVGAGI (reference sequence). The CDR3 totals 14 residues. J was trimmed by 5 bases and V by 5 bases; bases with no gene match: 6.

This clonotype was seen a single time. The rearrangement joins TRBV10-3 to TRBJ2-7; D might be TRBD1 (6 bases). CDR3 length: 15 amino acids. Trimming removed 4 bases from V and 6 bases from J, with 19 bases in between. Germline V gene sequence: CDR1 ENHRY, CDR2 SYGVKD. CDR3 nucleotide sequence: TGTGCCATCAGTGGAGCGGAACAGGGTAGTGGCGAGCAGTACTTC. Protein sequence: CAISGAEQGSGEQYF.

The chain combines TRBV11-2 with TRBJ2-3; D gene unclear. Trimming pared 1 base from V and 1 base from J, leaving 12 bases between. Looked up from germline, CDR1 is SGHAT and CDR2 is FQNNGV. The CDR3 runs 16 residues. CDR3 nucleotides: TGTGCCAGCAGCTTAGGCCCAATGTTTGGCACAGATACGCAGTATTTT. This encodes CASSLGPMFGTDTQYF.

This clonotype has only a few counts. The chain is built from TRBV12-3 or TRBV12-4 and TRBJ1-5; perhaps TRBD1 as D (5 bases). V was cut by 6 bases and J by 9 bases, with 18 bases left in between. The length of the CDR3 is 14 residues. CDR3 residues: CASSEVTAGWPQHF. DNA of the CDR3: TGTGCCAGCAGCGAAGTGACAGCCGGGTGGCCCCAGCATTTT.

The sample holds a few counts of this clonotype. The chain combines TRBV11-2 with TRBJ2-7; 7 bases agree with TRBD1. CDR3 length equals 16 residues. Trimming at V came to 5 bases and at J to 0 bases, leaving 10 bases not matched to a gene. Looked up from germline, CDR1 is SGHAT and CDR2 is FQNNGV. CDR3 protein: CASSQVAQGISYEQYF. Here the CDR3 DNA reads TGTGCCAGCAGCCAAGTGGCACAGGGGATCTCCTACGAGCAGTACTTC.

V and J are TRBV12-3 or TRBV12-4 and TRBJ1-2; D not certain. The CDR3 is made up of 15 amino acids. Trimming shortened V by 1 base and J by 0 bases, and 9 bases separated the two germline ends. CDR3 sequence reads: CASSLDMGANYGYTF. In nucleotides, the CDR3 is TGTGCCAGCAGTTTAGACATGGGAGCTAACTATGGCTACACCTTC.

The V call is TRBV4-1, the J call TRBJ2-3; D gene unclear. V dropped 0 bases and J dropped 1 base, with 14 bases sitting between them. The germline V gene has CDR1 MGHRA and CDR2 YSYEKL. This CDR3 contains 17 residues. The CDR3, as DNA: TGCGCCAGCAGCCAAGATCAGTGGGCGTCGGGCACAGATACGCAGTATTTT. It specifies CASSQDQWASGTDTQYF.

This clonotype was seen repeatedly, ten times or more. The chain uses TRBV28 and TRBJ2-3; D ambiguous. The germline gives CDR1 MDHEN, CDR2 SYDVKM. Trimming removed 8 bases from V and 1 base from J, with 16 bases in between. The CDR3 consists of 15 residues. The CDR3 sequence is CASALFSRGTDTQYF. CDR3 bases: TGTGCCAGCGCCCTCTTTTCAAGGGGCACAGATACGCAGTATTTT. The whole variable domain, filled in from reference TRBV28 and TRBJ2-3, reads DVKVTQSSRYLVKRTGEKVFLECVQDMDHENMFWYRQDPGLGLRLIYFSYDVKMKEKGDIPEGYSVSREKKERFSLILESASTNQTSMYLCASALFSRGTDTQYFGPGTRLTVL.

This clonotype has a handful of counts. This CDR3 reads CASSSPGQSSYNSPLHF. Here the CDR3 DNA reads TGTGCCAGCAGTTCACCGGGCCAGAGCTCCTATAATTCACCCCTCCACTTT. J is TRBJ1-6 and V is TRBV27, with D uncertain. The CDR3 is 17 residues long. The germline gives CDR1 MNHEY, CDR2 SMNVEV (reference sequence). Trimming stripped 4 bases from V and 0 bases from J, with 13 bases between.

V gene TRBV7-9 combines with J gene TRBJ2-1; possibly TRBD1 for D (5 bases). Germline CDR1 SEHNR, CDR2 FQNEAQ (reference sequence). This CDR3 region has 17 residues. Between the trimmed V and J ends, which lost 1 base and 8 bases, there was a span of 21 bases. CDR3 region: CASSLEAGAQYNDEQFF. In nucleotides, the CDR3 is TGTGCCAGCAGCTTAGAGGCTGGGGCCCAGTATAATGATGAGCAGTTCTTC.

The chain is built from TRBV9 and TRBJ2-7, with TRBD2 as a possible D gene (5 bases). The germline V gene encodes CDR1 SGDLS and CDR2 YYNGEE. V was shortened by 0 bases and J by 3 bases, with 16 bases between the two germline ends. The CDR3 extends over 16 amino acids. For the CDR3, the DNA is TGTGCCAGCAGCGTAGACCCCTCGGGGTACAACTACGAGCAGTACTTC. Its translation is CASSVDPSGYNYEQYF.

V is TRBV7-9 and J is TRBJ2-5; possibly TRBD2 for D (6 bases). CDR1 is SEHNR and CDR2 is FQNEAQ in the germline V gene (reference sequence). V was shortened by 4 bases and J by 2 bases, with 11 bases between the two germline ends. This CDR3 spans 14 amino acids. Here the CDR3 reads CASSSRLEQETQYF. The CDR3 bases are TGTGCCAGCAGCTCAAGACTAGAACAAGAGACCCAGTACTTC.

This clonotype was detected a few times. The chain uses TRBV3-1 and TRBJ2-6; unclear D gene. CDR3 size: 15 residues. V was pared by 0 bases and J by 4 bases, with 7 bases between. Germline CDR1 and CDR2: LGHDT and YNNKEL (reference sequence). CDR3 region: CASSQDLLGANVLTF. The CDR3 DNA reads TGTGCCAGCAGCCAAGATCTGTTGGGGGCCAACGTCCTGACTTTC.

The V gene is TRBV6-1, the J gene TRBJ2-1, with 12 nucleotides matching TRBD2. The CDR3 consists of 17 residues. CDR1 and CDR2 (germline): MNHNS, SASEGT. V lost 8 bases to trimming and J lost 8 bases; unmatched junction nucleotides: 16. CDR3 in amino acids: CASVRGTSGLRLHEQFF. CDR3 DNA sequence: TGTGCCAGCGTCCGAGGGACTAGCGGGCTACGTTTACATGAGCAGTTCTTC.

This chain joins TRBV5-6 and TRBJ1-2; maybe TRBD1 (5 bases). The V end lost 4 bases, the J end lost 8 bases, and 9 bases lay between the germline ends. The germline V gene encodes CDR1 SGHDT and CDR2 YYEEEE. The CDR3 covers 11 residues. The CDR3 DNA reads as TGTGCCAGCAGCATCGGGGGAGGCTACACCTTC. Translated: CASSIGGGYTF.

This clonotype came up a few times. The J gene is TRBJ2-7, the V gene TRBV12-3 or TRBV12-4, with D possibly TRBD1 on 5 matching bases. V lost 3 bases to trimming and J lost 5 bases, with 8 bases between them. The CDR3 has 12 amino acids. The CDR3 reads CASSFRVHEQYF. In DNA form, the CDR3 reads TGTGCCAGCAGTTTCAGGGTACACGAGCAGTACTTC.

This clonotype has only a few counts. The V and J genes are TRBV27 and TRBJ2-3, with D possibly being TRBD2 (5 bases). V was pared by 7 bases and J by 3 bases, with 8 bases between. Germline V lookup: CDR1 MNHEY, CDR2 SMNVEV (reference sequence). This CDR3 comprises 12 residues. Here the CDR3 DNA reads TGTGCCAGCAACACGGGAACAGATACGCAGTATTTT. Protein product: CASNTGTDTQYF.

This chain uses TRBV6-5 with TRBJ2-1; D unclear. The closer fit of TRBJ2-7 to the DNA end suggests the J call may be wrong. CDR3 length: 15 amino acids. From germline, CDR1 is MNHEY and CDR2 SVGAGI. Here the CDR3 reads CASSYSFKTYNEQYF. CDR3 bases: TGTGCCAGCAGTTACTCGTTTAAGACGTACAATGAGCAGTACTTC.